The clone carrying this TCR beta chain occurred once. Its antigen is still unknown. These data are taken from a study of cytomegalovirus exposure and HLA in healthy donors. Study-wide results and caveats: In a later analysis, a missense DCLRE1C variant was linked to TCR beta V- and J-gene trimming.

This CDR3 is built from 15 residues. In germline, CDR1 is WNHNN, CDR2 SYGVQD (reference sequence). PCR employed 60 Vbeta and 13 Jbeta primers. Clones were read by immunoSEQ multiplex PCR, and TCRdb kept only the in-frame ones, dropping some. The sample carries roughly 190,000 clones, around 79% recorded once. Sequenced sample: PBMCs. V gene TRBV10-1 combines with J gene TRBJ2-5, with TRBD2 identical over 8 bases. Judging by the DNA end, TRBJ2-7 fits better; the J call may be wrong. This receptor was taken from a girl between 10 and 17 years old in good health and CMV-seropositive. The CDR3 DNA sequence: TGCGCCAGCAGTGAAGAAGCGGGGGAACCCTACGAGCAGTACTTC. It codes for CASSEEAGEPYEQYF.